This entry is about one T cell receptor beta chain. Its antigen is undetermined. The CDR3 runs to 15 residues. V was pared by 3 bases and J by 5 bases, with 6 bases of the junction left unmatched. Germline assignment: CDR1 SGHKS and CDR2 YYEKEE (reference sequence). 13 Jbeta primers and 60 Vbeta primers were used for the PCR. Only in-frame clones appear in the TCRdb table, and some are missing; sequencing was by immunoSEQ multiplex PCR. The data show around 120,000 clones, with more than 80% seen just once and under 3% held by the top ten. The record originates from a study of cytomegalovirus exposure and HLA in healthy donors. Study-wide results and limits: Later analysis revealed greater clonal expansion in HLA-associated TCR beta chains than in equally common others. Some TCR beta chains (more than 150 of them) were listed as cytomegalovirus-associated. Per a later analysis, 18,000 or so TCR beta sequences showed association with HLA alleles at 0.05 false discovery rate.

The chain recombines TRBV5-5 with TRBJ1-1; 11 nucleotides match TRBD1. The TCR sequence derives from a man aged 25 to 45 in good health and CMV-seronegative. Input material: PBMCs. CDR3 nucleotides: TGTGCCAGCAGCTCACCGGACAGGGGGCTGACTGAAGCTTTCTTT. It specifies CASSSPDRGLTEAFF.